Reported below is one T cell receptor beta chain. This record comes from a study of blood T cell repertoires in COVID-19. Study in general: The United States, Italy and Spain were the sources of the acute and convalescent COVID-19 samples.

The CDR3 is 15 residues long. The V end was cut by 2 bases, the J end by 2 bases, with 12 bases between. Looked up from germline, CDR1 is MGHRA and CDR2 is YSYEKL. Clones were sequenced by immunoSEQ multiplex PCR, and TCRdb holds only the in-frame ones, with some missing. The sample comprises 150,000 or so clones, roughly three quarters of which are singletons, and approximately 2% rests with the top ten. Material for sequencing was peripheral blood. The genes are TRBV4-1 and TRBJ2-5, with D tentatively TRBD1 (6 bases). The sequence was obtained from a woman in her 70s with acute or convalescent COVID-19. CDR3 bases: TGCGCCAGCAGCCAACCAGACAGGATTCAAGAGACCCAGTACTTC. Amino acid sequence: CASSQPDRIQETQYF.